The present T cell receptor beta chain was sequenced within a study of T cell repertoires in cytomegalovirus infection. About the study: Based on public TCR beta signatures, there were indications of CMV infection and of a matching HLA type.

The CDR3 sequence is 14 residues long. Germline-derived CDR1 and CDR2 are MGHRA and YSYEKL. V was pared by 2 bases and J by 8 bases, with 15 bases between. TCRdb re-called the reads through MiXCR, storing one row per CDR3 protein. This sample carries some 270,000 distinct CDR3 sequences, over 15% of them seen once, and the ten largest clones take 40% to 55%. The clonotype was recovered from a human donor in good health (CMV status not recorded). Some clones in this sample may be carry-over from other donors' samples. The genes are TRBV4-1 and TRBJ1-2; D is uncertain. Sequences were obtained from CD8+ T cells from PBMCs. In DNA form, the CDR3 reads TGCGCCAGCAGCCAATCGGGCCTAATCGGGGGCTACACCTTC. It is translated as CASSQSGLIGGYTF.